By sample share, the clone carrying this T cell receptor (beta chain) is medium-sized. The ends lost 2 bases at V and 2 bases at J; junction bases unmatched: 6. This CDR3 region has 15 residues. Germline V gene data show CDR1 as SGDLS and CDR2 as YYNGEE. The protocol was immunoSEQ multiplex PCR, while the TCRdb copy is restricted to in-frame clones and leaves out a portion. Of around 84,000 clones in the sample, under 90% were seen once. The sample comes from a study of blood T cell repertoires in COVID-19. About the research overall: PBMCs, B-cell-depleted T cells, or T cells provided the cDNA or gDNA that made up the material.

This receptor was obtained from a middle-aged woman with active or convalescent COVID-19. This chain uses TRBV9 with TRBJ2-7; 8 nucleotides agree with TRBD1. The specimen was peripheral blood. CDR3 coding DNA: TGTGCCAGCAGCGTTGGACAGGGAAAGGCCTACGAGCAGTACTTC. Translating it yields CASSVGQGKAYEQYF.